Presented here are 23 T cell receptor beta chains from one specimen sequenced in a study of blood T cell repertoires in COVID-19. Data came from immunoSEQ multiplex PCR; TCRdb stores just in-frame clones and leaves some out. Here the sample spans 200,000 to 250,000 clones, about 85% being singletons. The specimen sequenced was peripheral blood. All receptors come from a woman aged 60-75 years with active or convalescent COVID-19.

The V and J genes are TRBV29-1 and TRBJ1-1; TRBD1 aligns across 8 bases. The CDR3 has 14 residues. J lost 5 bases, V lost 3 bases, and 8 bases had no gene match. Germline CDR1 reads SQVTM; CDR2 reads ANQGSEA. The CDR3 DNA reads TGCAGCGTTGAGCGGACAGGGAGGGGGACTGAAGCTTTCTTT. Amino acids: CSVERTGRGTEAFF.

The chain joins TRBV5-1 to TRBJ2-3, with no clear D. Trimming left V 4 bases short and J 3 bases short, with 18 bases between. This CDR3 has 16 residues. Germline V gives CDR1 SGHRS, CDR2 YFSETQ. The CDR3 sequence: CASSLKTEPGTDTQYF. The CDR3 region has the DNA TGCGCCAGCAGCCTTAAGACCGAACCGGGTACAGATACGCAGTATTTT.

The chain employs TRBV10-3 and TRBJ2-3; 14 bases fit TRBD2. This CDR3 has 16 amino acids. In germline, CDR1 is ENHRY, CDR2 SYGVKD. Trimming took 10 bases from V and 1 from J; bases not matched to a gene: 7. The CDR3 bases are TGTGCCACCGGACTAGCGGGGGGAAGTGGCACAGATACGCAGTATTTT. It specifies CATGLAGGSGTDTQYF.

This rearrangement joins TRBV6-5 to TRBJ1-1; the match to TRBD1 covers 8 bases. This CDR3 comprises 15 residues. CDR1 is MNHEY and CDR2 is SVGAGI in the germline V gene. V dropped 6 bases and J dropped 0; count of bases not matched to a gene: 6. In DNA form, the CDR3 reads TGTGCCAGCAGCCAATCGACAGGGGTGAACACTGAAGCTTTCTTT. Protein: CASSQSTGVNTEAFF.

CDR3 sequence: CASSFSAGAGGQSYEQYV. For the CDR3, the DNA is TGTGCCAGCAGTTTTTCTGCCGGGGCGGGGGGGCAGTCCTACGAGCAGTACGTC. The rearrangement joins TRBV28 to TRBJ2-7; TRBD2 matches at 9 bases. This CDR3 has 18 amino acids. V lost 3 bases and J lost 1; bases outside the gene matches: 13. Germline assignment: CDR1 MDHEN and CDR2 SYDVKM.

The chain uses TRBV6-2 or TRBV6-3 and TRBJ2-3, with D perhaps matching TRBD2 (6 bases). The V end lost 4 bases, the J end lost 6 bases, and 14 bases lay between the germline ends. Looked up from germline, CDR1 is MNHEY and CDR2 is SVGEGT. The CDR3 runs 14 residues. This chain's CDR3 is CASSSQGTRDTQYF. The CDR3 region has the DNA TGTGCCAGCAGTTCTCAAGGGACTCGGGATACGCAGTATTTT.

The chain carries TRBV11-2 and TRBJ1-2; D gene unclear. CDR1 SGHAT and CDR2 FQNNGV come from the germline V gene. V dropped 5 bases and J dropped 8 bases, with 21 bases sitting between them. The CDR3 has 15 amino acids. CDR3 in amino acids: CASSRFEGGDSGYTF. The CDR3 region has the DNA TGTGCCAGCAGCCGTTTTGAGGGCGGAGATTCGGGCTACACCTTC. The whole variable domain, filled in from reference TRBV11-2 and TRBJ1-2, reads EAGVAQSPRYKIIEKRQSVAFWCNPISGHATLYWYQQILGQGPKLLIQFQNNGVVDDSQLPKDRFSAERLKGVDSTLKIQPAKLEDSAVYLCASSRFEGGDSGYTFGSGTRLTVV.

This sequence joins TRBV18 and TRBJ2-2; TRBD2 matches at 14 bases. The CDR3 runs to 16 residues. The V gene's germline CDR1 is KGHSH and CDR2 LQKENI. The V and J ends lost 4 bases and 4 bases, in that order; junction bases with no gene match: 2. The CDR3 here is CASSQGLAGATGELFF. CDR3 bases: TGTGCCAGCTCACAGGGACTAGCGGGGGCCACCGGGGAGCTGTTTTTT.

This CDR3 reads CASSLGGGVVVEQYF. The CDR3 DNA is TGCGCCAGCAGCCTGGGTGGGGGGGTCGTCGTTGAGCAGTACTTC. J is TRBJ2-7 and V is TRBV5-1, with 7 bases aligning to TRBD2. The CDR3 is made up of 15 amino acids. Looked up from germline, CDR1 is SGHRS and CDR2 is YFSETQ. The V segment lost 4 bases and the J segment 7 bases; nucleotides outside the gene matches: 14.

The chain carries TRBV7-2 and TRBJ2-3; 9 positions match TRBD2. With 1 base clipped from V and 7 bases from J, the junction kept 12 bases outside the gene matches. This CDR3 has 17 residues. Germline lookup yields CDR1 SGHTA and CDR2 FQGNSA. CDR3 sequence (DNA): TGTGCCAGCAGCTTAGTGGCGGGGCGGGGGGGCCGAAATACGCAGTATTTT. Translating it yields CASSLVAGRGGRNTQYF.

The J gene is TRBJ2-2, the V gene TRBV28, with TRBD1 as a possible D gene (5 bases). The V gene's germline CDR1 is MDHEN and CDR2 SYDVKM. V was clipped by 6 bases and J by 5 bases, with 13 bases between them. This CDR3 spans 14 amino acids. This chain's CDR3 is CASRNRNPTGELFF. The CDR3 DNA is TGTGCCAGCAGGAACAGGAACCCTACCGGGGAGCTGTTTTTT.

The chain combines TRBV7-3 with TRBJ2-2, with D maybe TRBD1 (6 bases). The V end was cut by 5 bases, the J end by 4 bases, with 11 bases between. Germline CDR1 and CDR2: SGHTA and FQGTGA. This CDR3 has 14 amino acids. In DNA, the CDR3 is TGTGCCAGCAGCGTACAGGGAGTCACCGGGGAGCTGTTTTTT. It translates to CASSVQGVTGELFF.

Remarks on this clone: The junction departs from germline at one end; a sequencing error may be responsible. The CDR3 here is CASSLGLRNGKLFF. The CDR3 DNA follows: TGTGCCAGCAGTTTGGGCCTGCGTAATGGAAAACTGTTTTTT. The J gene is TRBJ1-4, the V gene TRBV28, with D uncertain. This CDR3 has 14 residues. Germline values: CDR1 MDHEN, CDR2 SYDVKM.

J is TRBJ1-2 and V is TRBV7-8; D perhaps matches TRBD1 (6 bases). Germline CDR1 and CDR2: SGHVS and FQNEAQ. V dropped 4 bases and J dropped 4 bases, with 16 bases sitting between them. CDR3 length: 15 residues. CDR3 sequence reads: CASSSTGPIGYGYTF. The CDR3 DNA is TGTGCCAGCAGCTCGACAGGCCCCATTGGCTATGGCTACACCTTC.

This clone was seen a single time. This chain joins TRBV27 and TRBJ2-3; D is perhaps TRBD1 (7 bases). The CDR3 is made up of 17 amino acids. Trimming left V 5 bases short and J 1 base short, with 19 bases between. CDR1 is MNHEY, CDR2 SMNVEV, per germline (reference sequence). CDR3 nucleotide sequence: TGTGCCAGCAGTAGAGGAGGGGGCTTGATCGGCACAGATACGCAGTATTTT. It specifies CASSRGGGLIGTDTQYF.

V gene TRBV11-2 combines with J gene TRBJ2-5, with TRBD1 matching 7 bases. V dropped 5 bases and J dropped 1; count of bases not matched to a gene: 4. There are 14 residues in the CDR3. The V gene's germline CDR1 is SGHAT and CDR2 FQNNGV. This chain's CDR3 is CASSPPGGQETQYF. For the CDR3, the DNA is TGTGCCAGCAGCCCCCCAGGGGGCCAAGAGACCCAGTACTTC. Variable domain in full (rest from reference TRBV11-2 and TRBJ2-5): EAGVAQSPRYKIIEKRQSVAFWCNPISGHATLYWYQQILGQGPKLLIQFQNNGVVDDSQLPKDRFSAERLKGVDSTLKIQPAKLEDSAVYLCASSPPGGQETQYFGPGTRLLVL.

This chain uses TRBV12-3 or TRBV12-4 with TRBJ1-1; the D is unclear. The length of the CDR3 is 13 residues. Trimming removed 3 bases at V and 5 bases at J, with 10 bases between. The CDR3 DNA sequence: TGTGCCAGCAGTTTTCGGGGTTTTACTGAAGCTTTCTTT. This gives the protein CASSFRGFTEAFF.

The chain joins TRBV6-1 to TRBJ2-3; D unclear. V lost 2 bases and J 3 bases, leaving 6 bases between the germline ends. This CDR3 comprises 13 residues. Germline CDR1 reads MNHNS; CDR2 reads SASEGT. The chain's CDR3 is CASSESGTDTQYF. CDR3 in DNA: TGTGCCAGCAGTGAATCCGGTACAGATACGCAGTATTTT.

This chain connects TRBV2 to TRBJ1-2; the match to TRBD1 covers 7 bases. Trimming removed 5 bases from V and 4 bases from J; junction bases left unmatched: 7. CDR3 length: 14 residues. Germline loops: CDR1 SNHLY, CDR2 FYNNEI. Here the CDR3 reads CASSTFQGVYGYTF. As DNA, the CDR3 is TGTGCCAGCAGTACCTTCCAGGGGGTCTATGGCTACACCTTC.

This chain links TRBV3-1 (or the pseudogene TRBV3-2) with TRBJ2-5; D unclear. V lost 5 bases to trimming and J lost 4 bases, with 8 bases between them. CDR1 LGHDT and CDR2 YNNKEL come from the germline V gene (reference sequence). There are 12 residues in the CDR3. CDR3 nucleotide sequence: TGTGCCAGCAGCTCCTCAGGAGAGACCCAGTACTTC. This codes for CASSSSGETQYF.

CDR3 region: CASSPGQGSTEAFF. The CDR3 nucleotides are TGTGCCAGTAGTCCGGGACAGGGAAGCACTGAAGCTTTCTTT. J is TRBJ1-1 and V is TRBV19; 9 bases are shared with TRBD1. The CDR3 sequence is 14 residues long. Losses at the gene ends were 5 bases for V and 4 bases for J; bases not matched to a gene: 5. Germline CDR1 and CDR2: LNHDA and SQIVND (reference sequence).

J is TRBJ2-1 and V is TRBV3-1 (or the pseudogene TRBV3-2), with TRBD2 identical over 7 bases. From germline, CDR1 is LGHDT and CDR2 YNNKEL (reference sequence). V dropped 1 base and J dropped 9; count of bases not matched to a gene: 6. The CDR3 runs 14 residues. The CDR3 DNA reads as TGTGCCAGCAGCCAAGTCTTTCGGGGGGTTGAGCAGTTCTTC. This sequence encodes CASSQVFRGVEQFF.

J is TRBJ2-5 and V is TRBV20-1, with 11 bases matching TRBD2. The CDR3 has 15 amino acids. Germline lookup yields CDR1 DFQATT and CDR2 SNEGSKA (reference sequence). Trimming removed 5 bases from V and 3 bases from J; junction bases left unmatched: 8. The CDR3 coding sequence is TGCAGTGCTGGTGGACTAGCGGGTAGCAAAGAGACCCAGTACTTC. Protein sequence: CSAGGLAGSKETQYF.